This T cell receptor (beta chain) was identified in a study of cytomegalovirus exposure and HLA in healthy donors. The PCR ran on 60 Vbeta and 13 Jbeta primers. Here immunoSEQ multiplex PCR was the method, and the copy in TCRdb shows in-frame clones only, minus some. The sample table includes about 77,000 clones. This CDR3 is built from 13 residues. Per the germline V gene, CDR1 is ENHRY and CDR2 is SYGVKD. Trimming shortened V by 6 bases and J by 0 bases, and 6 bases separated the two germline ends. This TCR was sampled from a man over 45 in good health and CMV-seropositive. This chain connects TRBV10-3 to TRBJ2-1; no clear D gene. The sequencing input was PBMCs. The DNA of the CDR3 is TGTGCCATCAGGAGCGCCTCCTACAATGAGCAGTTCTTC. Its translation: CAIRSASYNEQFF.